This T cell receptor beta chain appears in the sequencing data of a study of blood T cell repertoires in COVID-19. Study as a whole: COVID-19 samples from acute and convalescent phases originated in the United States, Italy and Spain. T cells, B-cell-depleted T cells, or PBMCs provided the cDNA or gDNA that served as material.

Authors' analysis steps: Reference gene primer amplification gave estimated nucleated cell counts. Clones were read by immunoSEQ multiplex PCR, and TCRdb kept only the in-frame ones, dropping some. V and J calls and clone size follow that table, whereas D and trimming were derived from the DNA. The sample yields under 300,000 clones, under 85% seen once. CDR1 is LNHDA and CDR2 is SQIVND in the germline V gene (reference sequence). This CDR3 has 13 amino acids. Trimming pared 4 bases from V and 3 bases from J, leaving 7 bases between. V and J are TRBV19 and TRBJ1-5; D unresolved. The receptor was isolated from a man aged 25 to 40 who had recovered from COVID-19. The source material was peripheral blood. CDR3 loop: CASSTVDNQPQHF. The CDR3 DNA is TGTGCCAGTAGTACGGTCGACAATCAGCCCCAGCATTTT.